This T cell receptor beta chain was recorded in a study of cytomegalovirus exposure and HLA in healthy donors. Study-level results: Researchers reported that a few CMV-associated chains were confirmed in vitro as CMV antigen-specific. Diagnosis of cytomegalovirus status made by the classifier reportedly showed high specificity and sensitivity.

As regards this clone: Its specificity is not known.

Separate from the roughly 730-subject first cohort, the approximately 120-subject validation cohort was the one that the donors belonged to. Measured with immunoSEQ multiplex PCR; TCRdb has only the in-frame clones, and not every one. The sample includes tens of thousands of clones, 95% to 97% of them seen just once. Specimen: PBMCs. This TCR was sampled from a man between 18 and 35 years old in good health and CMV-seronegative.

The CDR3 region has the DNA TGTGCCAGCAGAGAAACAGGGGATGTGCGCACTGAAGCTTTCTTT. Translating it yields CASRETGDVRTEAFF. The chain links TRBV14 to TRBJ1-1; TRBD1 aligns across 7 bases. CDR1 SGHDN and CDR2 FVKESK come from the germline V gene. The CDR3 contains 15 residues. Trimming removed 6 bases from V and 4 bases from J; junction bases left unmatched: 11.